Below, one TCR beta chain is given with its context. What it binds is not known. The CDR3 spans 13 residues. V was cut by 3 bases and J by 4 bases, with 9 bases left in between. The sample originates from a study of T cell repertoires in cytomegalovirus infection. Overall study context: Selected CMV epitopes included recently identified HLA-C-restricted ones as well as well-studied HLA-B-restricted ones. Indications came from public TCR beta signatures; they pointed to CMV infection and to a matching HLA type.

TCRdb reprocessed the reads with MiXCR, giving one entry per CDR3 protein. The sample gives roughly 220,000 distinct CDR3 sequences, 38% of which show up once; approximately 59% is in the top ten. Study-level findings and limits: Using cumulative public TCR beta family frequency, the authors identified those who carried CMV together with the relevant HLA. The study found HLA-C-restricted CMV-specific TCR beta clonotypes dominating the ex vivo response.

The starting material was CD8+ T cells from cultured PBMCs, obtained from culture after CMV antigen stimulation. The clonotype was recovered from a human donor in good health (CMV status not recorded). Some clones in this sample may be carry-over from other donors' samples. V gene TRBV12-3 or TRBV12-4 combines with J gene TRBJ1-1; D is possibly TRBD1 (5 bases). CDR3 protein: CASSFQGTTEAFF. As DNA, the CDR3 is TGTGCCAGCAGTTTCCAAGGGACCACTGAAGCTTTCTTT.